This passage covers 32 T cell receptor beta chains from one sample sequenced in a study of a mutant IDH1 vaccine in newly diagnosed glioma. Assay: immunoSEQ multiplex PCR; the TCRdb copy retains only in-frame clones and omits some. Of 100,000 to 120,000 clones detected, about 90% appear once; the ten largest clones hold roughly 0.61%. No antigen has been identified for these receptors. Time point indicated: week 11, during vaccination. In every dose of vaccine, 300 ug of mutant IDH1 20-mer peptide was given alongside topical imiquimod. Sequenced material: PBMCs, taken from a glioma patient whose treatment included an IDH1 peptide vaccine. The receptor source for this set is a woman in her fifties or sixties with glioma.

The chain has TRBV4-2 and TRBJ2-7; 10 bases line up with TRBD2. The V gene's germline CDR1 is LGHNA and CDR2 YNFKEQ. There are 16 residues in the CDR3. The V segment lost 0 bases and the J segment 4 bases; nucleotides outside the gene matches: 6. The CDR3 bases are TGTGCCAGCAGCCAAGATCCGGCTAGCGGGAGATACGAGCAGTACTTC. This encodes CASSQDPASGRYEQYF.

Of note for this clone: This same CDR3 is encoded by further DNA sequences in the sample. The J gene is TRBJ2-1, the V gene TRBV9; 8 bases fit TRBD1. CDR1 and CDR2 from the germline V gene are SGDLS and YYNGEE. The V gene end was trimmed by 4 bases and the J gene end by 8 bases; junction bases not matched to a gene: 8. This CDR3 is built from 14 residues. CDR3 nucleotide sequence: TGTGCCAGCAGCTCTCGACAGGGGCTGGATGAGCAGTTCTTC. This gives the protein CASSSRQGLDEQFF.

CDR3 nucleotides: TGTGCCAGCAGTTTATTTTTTTTAGCGGGCTCCTACGAGCAGTACTTC. Protein product: CASSLFFLAGSYEQYF. The V gene is TRBV28, the J gene TRBJ2-7; 7 nucleotides agree with TRBD2. Germline CDR1 and CDR2: MDHEN and SYDVKM. The CDR3 runs 16 residues. V trimming: 1 base; J trimming: 0 bases; junction bases outside the gene matches: 6.

The CDR3 reads CASSPRGNTEAFF. The CDR3 region has the DNA TGTGCCAGCAGCCCCCGGGGGAACACTGAAGCTTTCTTT. V usage is TRBV11-3 and J usage is TRBJ1-1; D gene ambiguous. From germline, CDR1 is SGHNT and CDR2 YENEEA. The CDR3 consists of 13 residues. Trimming took off 5 bases at V and 1 base at J, with 8 bases between the two ends.

The sample holds a few counts of this clone. The rearrangement joins TRBV19 to TRBJ1-6; 8 bases line up with TRBD1. Trimming removed 4 bases from V and 7 bases from J; junction bases left unmatched: 6. This CDR3 has 15 amino acids. Germline lookup yields CDR1 LNHDA and CDR2 SQIVND (reference sequence). The CDR3 bases are TGTGCCAGTAGTACCGCATGGACAGGGAATTCACCCCTCCACTTT. Translated: CASSTAWTGNSPLHF.

The chain recombines TRBV9 with TRBJ2-2; perhaps TRBD1 as D (6 bases). CDR3 size: 17 residues. Germline-derived CDR1 and CDR2 are SGDLS and YYNGEE. V lost 1 base, J lost 0 bases, and 13 bases lay in between. The CDR3 DNA sequence: TGTGCCAGCAGCGTAAATCAGGGGCCTTCGAACACCGGGGAGCTGTTTTTT. Translation gives CASSVNQGPSNTGELFF.

This chain joins TRBV7-8 and TRBJ2-3, with D perhaps matching TRBD1 or TRBD2 (5 bases each). V lost 4 bases, J lost 2 bases, and 10 bases lay in between. CDR3 length: 14 residues. Germline assignment: CDR1 SGHVS and CDR2 FQNEAQ. CDR3 residues: CASSYSGTTDTQYF. The CDR3 DNA follows: TGTGCCAGCAGCTATTCAGGGACCACAGATACGCAGTATTTT. The variable domain in full, with the rest retrieved from reference TRBV7-8 and TRBJ2-3, is GAGVSQSPRYKVAKRGQDVALRCDPISGHVSLFWYQQALGQGPEFLTYFQNEAQLDKSGLPSDRFFAERPEGSVSTLKIQRTQQEDSAVYLCASSYSGTTDTQYFGPGTRLTVL.

The chain links TRBV4-2 to TRBJ2-5; perhaps TRBD2 as D (5 bases). The J call may be wrong; the DNA end is better matched by TRBJ2-7. The length of the CDR3 is 13 residues. The germline V gene encodes CDR1 LGHNA and CDR2 YNFKEQ. CDR3 sequence reads: CASSQTERDEQYF. The CDR3 bases are TGTGCCAGCAGCCAAACCGAGAGGGACGAGCAGTACTTC.

The CDR3 nucleotides are TGTGCCAGCAGTTTATCGATCCGGGGAAACACCATATATTTT. It is translated as CASSLSIRGNTIYF. The J gene is TRBJ1-3, the V gene TRBV27; D unresolved. CDR3 length: 14 residues. V was clipped by 0 bases and J by 4 bases, with 7 bases between them. Germline values: CDR1 MNHEY, CDR2 SMNVEV (reference sequence).

This clone was found a few times. The chain couples TRBV14 to TRBJ2-7; 7 bases agree with TRBD1. The trim removed 5 bases at V and 2 bases at J, leaving 6 bases unmatched. CDR1 and CDR2 from the germline V gene are SGHDN and FVKESK. The CDR3 runs 14 residues. The CDR3 protein is CASSDDRVPYEQYF. CDR3 bases: TGTGCCAGCAGCGATGACAGGGTGCCCTACGAGCAGTACTTC.

The V and J genes are TRBV6-5 and TRBJ2-7; D not resolved. The germline gives CDR1 MNHEY, CDR2 SVGAGI. V lost 8 bases and J lost 4, with 18 bases in between. The CDR3 contains 14 residues. The CDR3 nucleotides are TGTGCCAGCTCCCCCTGGCAAGAACTTTACGAGCAGTACTTC. Its translation: CASSPWQELYEQYF.

The gene calls are TRBV11-2 and TRBJ1-2; the D gene is possibly TRBD1 (6 bases). Trimming took off 4 bases at V and 1 base at J, with 19 bases between the two ends. Germline V gene data show CDR1 as SGHAT and CDR2 as FQNNGV. CDR3 length: 17 amino acids. The CDR3 reads CASSSLRTAHNNYGYTF. The CDR3 coding sequence is TGTGCCAGCAGCTCCTTGAGGACAGCCCATAATAACTATGGCTACACCTTC.

This clone was observed a single time. The chain carries TRBV28 and TRBJ1-5; D remains ambiguous. Trimming stripped 10 bases from V and 0 bases from J, with 13 bases between. The CDR3 is 14 amino acids. CDR1 is MDHEN, CDR2 SYDVKM, per germline. The CDR3 sequence is CAIETVYSNQPQHF. The DNA for the CDR3 is TGTGCCATCGAGACGGTGTATAGCAATCAGCCCCAGCATTTT.

This clone was counted once. The CDR3 loop is CASSSQQEGSPLHF. The CDR3 DNA follows: TGTGCCAGCAGTTCGCAACAGGAAGGTTCACCCCTCCACTTT. This sequence joins TRBV11-2 and TRBJ1-6; D is perhaps TRBD1 (5 bases). There are 14 residues in the CDR3. The V and J ends lost 6 bases and 9 bases respectively, with 15 bases between them. CDR1 is SGHAT, CDR2 FQNNGV, per germline.

The chain recombines TRBV10-3 with TRBJ2-1; possible D gene TRBD2, 6 bases. V lost 5 bases and J 3 bases, leaving 11 bases between the germline ends. Looked up from germline, CDR1 is ENHRY and CDR2 is SYGVKD. The CDR3 sequence is 14 residues long. CDR3 region: CAISYGGSYNEQFF. CDR3 DNA sequence: TGTGCCATCAGTTACGGGGGTAGCTACAATGAGCAGTTCTTC.

The chain joins TRBV9 to TRBJ1-1, with D possibly matching TRBD1 (5 bases). The V gene's germline CDR1 is SGDLS and CDR2 YYNGEE. This CDR3 has 17 amino acids. Trimming took off 1 base at V and 1 base at J, with 17 bases between the two ends. CDR3 in DNA: TGTGCCAGCAGCGTATGGGGCCCGGTCGGCCCGAACACTGAAGCTTTCTTT. It is translated as CASSVWGPVGPNTEAFF.

The chain has TRBV5-4 and TRBJ2-1; TRBD2 aligns across 13 bases. The CDR3 length is 15 residues. CDR1 and CDR2 (germline): SGHNT, YYREEE (reference sequence). Trimming cost V 3 bases and J 8 bases; bases outside gene matches: 5. The CDR3: CASSSGLAGVDEQFF. The CDR3 nucleotides are TGTGCCAGCAGCTCAGGACTAGCGGGAGTGGATGAGCAGTTCTTC.

The chain joins TRBV27 to TRBJ2-2; no clear D gene. The CDR3 sequence is 15 residues long. V was clipped by 6 bases and J by 0 bases, with 11 bases between them. Germline V gene data show CDR1 as MNHEY and CDR2 as SMNVEV (reference sequence). In DNA form, the CDR3 reads TGTGCCAGCAGACACTCCAGTGCGAACACCGGGGAGCTGTTTTTT. This gives the protein CASRHSSANTGELFF.

Here the CDR3 reads CASSRFNSGSGDTQYF. In DNA form, the CDR3 reads TGCGCCAGCAGCCGATTTAATAGCGGGAGTGGCGATACGCAGTATTTT. This sequence joins TRBV4-1 and TRBJ2-3; 9 nucleotides align to TRBD2. V shed 4 bases, J shed 6 bases, and the junction held 11 bases outside the gene matches. The germline V gene has CDR1 MGHRA and CDR2 YSYEKL. This CDR3 has 16 amino acids.

The chain joins TRBV7-8 to TRBJ2-5; D is uncertain. This CDR3 comprises 13 residues. V lost 7 bases to trimming and J lost 4 bases, with 13 bases between them. The V gene's germline CDR1 is SGHVS and CDR2 FQNEAQ. The chain's CDR3 is CASTGRFLETQYF. In DNA, the CDR3 is TGTGCCAGCACCGGGCGGTTTTTAGAGACCCAGTACTTC.

The genes are TRBV29-1 and TRBJ2-5, with TRBD2 identical over 11 bases. The J call may be in error: the DNA end matches TRBJ2-7 better. In germline, CDR1 is SQVTM, CDR2 ANQGSEA. This CDR3 has 13 amino acids. This CDR3 is CSVGTSGAYEQYF. In nucleotides, the CDR3 is TGCAGCGTCGGGACTAGCGGAGCCTACGAGCAGTACTTC.

The chain recombines TRBV7-9 with TRBJ2-7, with a possible D match to TRBD1 (6 bases). Looked up from germline, CDR1 is SEHNR and CDR2 is FQNEAQ (reference sequence). The CDR3 contains 13 residues. V dropped 6 bases and J dropped 6 bases, with 15 bases sitting between them. The CDR3 sequence: CASRMKGDREQYF. CDR3 sequence (DNA): TGTGCCAGCAGAATGAAGGGGGACCGCGAGCAGTACTTC.

This clone was recorded once. The V and J genes are TRBV28 and TRBJ2-5; tentative D call: TRBD2 (6 bases). CDR1 is MDHEN and CDR2 is SYDVKM in the germline V gene. V was shortened by 3 bases and J by 0 bases, with 11 bases between the two germline ends. The length of the CDR3 is 15 residues. CDR3 bases: TGTGCCAGCAGTTTGCCCAGCGGGTACCAAGAGACCCAGTACTTC. This translates into CASSLPSGYQETQYF. Full variable domain (missing parts from reference TRBV28 and TRBJ2-5): DVKVTQSSRYLVKRTGEKVFLECVQDMDHENMFWYRQDPGLGLRLIYFSYDVKMKEKGDIPEGYSVSREKKERFSLILESASTNQTSMYLCASSLPSGYQETQYFGPGTRLLVL.

The V and J genes are TRBV28 and TRBJ1-5; 7 positions match TRBD1. This CDR3 is 16 amino acids long. V trimming: 4 bases; J trimming: 1 base; junction bases outside the gene matches: 7. Germline V gives CDR1 MDHEN, CDR2 SYDVKM. CDR3 amino acids: CASSSQGLGSNQPQHF. The CDR3 bases are TGTGCCAGCAGTTCACAGGGGCTAGGGAGCAATCAGCCCCAGCATTTT.

The rearrangement uses TRBV5-1 and TRBJ1-1; D is possibly TRBD1 (6 bases). Trimming pared 4 bases from V and 0 bases from J, leaving 13 bases between. Germline values: CDR1 SGHRS, CDR2 YFSETQ. The CDR3 is 15 residues long. The CDR3 DNA reads TGCGCCAGCAGCCAAGGACAGCGCATGAACACTGAAGCTTTCTTT. This translates into CASSQGQRMNTEAFF. The variable domain in full, completed from reference TRBV5-1 and TRBJ1-1, reads KAGVTQTPRYLIKTRGQQVTLSCSPISGHRSVSWYQQTPGQGLQFLFEYFSETQRNKGNFPGRFSGRQFSNSRSEMNVSTLELGDSALYLCASSQGQRMNTEAFFGQGTRLTVV.

V is TRBV7-9 and J is TRBJ2-1, with TRBD2 matching 10 bases. Germline CDR1 SEHNR, CDR2 FQNEAQ (reference sequence). This CDR3 has 15 residues. V trimming: 2 bases; J trimming: 2 bases; junction bases outside the gene matches: 0. Here the CDR3 reads CASSLLAGAYNEQFF. The CDR3 region has the DNA TGTGCCAGCAGCTTACTAGCGGGAGCCTACAATGAGCAGTTCTTC.

V gene TRBV19 combines with J gene TRBJ1-5; maybe TRBD1 (5 bases). CDR3 length: 16 amino acids. V lost 5 bases, J lost 7 bases, and 21 bases lay in between. Germline assignment: CDR1 LNHDA and CDR2 SQIVND (reference sequence). CDR3 sequence reads: CASSLTSGGNGQPQHF. In DNA, the CDR3 is TGTGCCAGTAGTCTCACTTCGGGGGGTAATGGACAGCCCCAGCATTTT.

The rearrangement joins TRBV29-1 to TRBJ1-2, with 7 bases matching TRBD1. CDR1 and CDR2 from the germline V gene are SQVTM and ANQGSEA. After removal of 7 bases from V and 4 bases from J, the junction contained 3 bases not matched to a gene. This CDR3 contains 11 residues. CDR3 loop: CSATGIYGYTF. The CDR3 DNA reads as TGCAGCGCGACAGGGATCTATGGCTACACCTTC.

The rearrangement joins TRBV29-1 to TRBJ1-3; a weak D match, TRBD1 (5 bases). The germline V gene encodes CDR1 SQVTM and CDR2 ANQGSEA. The CDR3 loop spans 13 amino acids. The CDR3 DNA sequence: TGCAGTGGGACTTCCGACTCTGGAAACACCATATATTTT. Residues: CSGTSDSGNTIYF.

The chain links TRBV2 to TRBJ2-7; no clear D. The CDR3 covers 11 residues. V lost 4 bases and J lost 9, with 10 bases in between. Germline CDR1 reads SNHLY; CDR2 reads FYNNEI. The CDR3 region has the DNA TGTGCCAGCAGTGTCACCTCGGGGCAGTACTTC. This gives the protein CASSVTSGQYF. The full variable domain, completed using reference TRBV2 and TRBJ2-7, is EPEVTQTPSHQVTQMGQEVILRCVPISNHLYFYWYRQILGQKVEFLVSFYNNEISEKSEIFDDQFSVERPDGSNFTLKIRSTKLEDSAMYFCASSVTSGQYFGPGTRLTVT.

The chain combines TRBV19 with TRBJ2-3; 10 nucleotides line up with TRBD2. The V segment lost 2 bases and the J segment 3 bases; nucleotides outside the gene matches: 5. This CDR3 spans 16 amino acids. Germline assignment: CDR1 LNHDA and CDR2 SQIVND (reference sequence). The CDR3 DNA sequence: TGTGCCAGTAGTATAAGGGTTAGCGGGAGGACAGATACGCAGTATTTT. This encodes CASSIRVSGRTDTQYF.

The chain couples TRBV18 to TRBJ2-1, with D perhaps being TRBD1 or TRBD2 (5 bases each). The germline V gene encodes CDR1 KGHSH and CDR2 LQKENI. The CDR3 totals 15 residues. The ends were cut back, 0 bases at V and 6 bases at J, with 12 bases in the middle. The CDR3 DNA reads TGTGCCAGCTCACCACCCGGGACCCCTACCAATGAGCAGTTCTTC. Its protein is CASSPPGTPTNEQFF.